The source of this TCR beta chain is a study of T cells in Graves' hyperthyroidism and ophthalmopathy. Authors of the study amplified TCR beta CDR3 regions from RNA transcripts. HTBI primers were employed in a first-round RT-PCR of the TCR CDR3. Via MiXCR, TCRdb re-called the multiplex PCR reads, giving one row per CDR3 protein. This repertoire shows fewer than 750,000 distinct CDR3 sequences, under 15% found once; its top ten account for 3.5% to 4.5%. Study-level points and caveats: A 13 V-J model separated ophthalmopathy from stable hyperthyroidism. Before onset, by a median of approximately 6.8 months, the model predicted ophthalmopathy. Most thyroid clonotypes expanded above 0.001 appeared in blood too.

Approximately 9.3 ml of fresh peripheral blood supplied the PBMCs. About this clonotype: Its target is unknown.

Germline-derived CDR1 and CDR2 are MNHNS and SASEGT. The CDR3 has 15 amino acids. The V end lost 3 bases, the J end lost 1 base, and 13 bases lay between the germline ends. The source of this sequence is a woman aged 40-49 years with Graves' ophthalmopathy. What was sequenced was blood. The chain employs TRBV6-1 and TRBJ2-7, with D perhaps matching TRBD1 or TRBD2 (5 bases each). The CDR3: CASSEQGGGSYEQYF. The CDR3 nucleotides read TGTGCCAGCAGTGAGCAGGGCGGAGGATCCTACGAGCAGTACTTC.